This TCR beta chain was sequenced during a study of cytotoxic CD8 clonotypes in ibrutinib-treated CLL. Details on this clone: Its target is unknown.

The intended depth for sequencing was 1 in 200,000 to 1 in 1 million T cells. TCRdb keeps only in-frame clones here, not all; method: immunoSEQ multiplex PCR. The sample yields 300,000 to 350,000 clones, 80% seen once. Germline V gene sequence: CDR1 SGHAT, CDR2 FQNNGV. The CDR3 consists of 15 residues. V was cut by 3 bases and J by 2 bases, with 8 bases left in between. Overall study findings and caveats: While tracking circulating CD8+ T-cell counts, baseline clonality exceeded that of age-matched healthy donors. Once treatment began, public clonotypes, which were uncommon, contracted or stayed stable.

This sequence originates from a human donor with chronic lymphocytic leukemia. The chain combines TRBV11-2 with TRBJ2-6; D remains ambiguous. The specimen was PBMCs, collected before ibrutinib treatment. The CDR3 region is CASSFRNAGANVLTF. The CDR3 DNA reads as TGTGCCAGCAGCTTCAGGAACGCTGGGGCCAACGTCCTGACTTTC.